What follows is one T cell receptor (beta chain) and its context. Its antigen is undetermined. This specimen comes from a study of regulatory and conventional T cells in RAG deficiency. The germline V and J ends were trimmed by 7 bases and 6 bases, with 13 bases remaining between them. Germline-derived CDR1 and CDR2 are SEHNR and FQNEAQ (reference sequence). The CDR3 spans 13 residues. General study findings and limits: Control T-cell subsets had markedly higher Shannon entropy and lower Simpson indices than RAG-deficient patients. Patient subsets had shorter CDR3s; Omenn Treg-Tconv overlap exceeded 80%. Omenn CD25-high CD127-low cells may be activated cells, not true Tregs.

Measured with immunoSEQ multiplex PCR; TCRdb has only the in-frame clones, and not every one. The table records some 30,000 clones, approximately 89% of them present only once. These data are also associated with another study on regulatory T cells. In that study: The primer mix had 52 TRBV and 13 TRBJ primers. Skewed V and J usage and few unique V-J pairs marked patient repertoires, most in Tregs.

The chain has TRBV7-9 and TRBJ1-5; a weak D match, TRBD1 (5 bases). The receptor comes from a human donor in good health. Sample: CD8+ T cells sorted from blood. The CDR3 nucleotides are TGTGCCAGCACCCCCGGGGGGACTCAGCCCCAGCATTTT. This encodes CASTPGGTQPQHF.